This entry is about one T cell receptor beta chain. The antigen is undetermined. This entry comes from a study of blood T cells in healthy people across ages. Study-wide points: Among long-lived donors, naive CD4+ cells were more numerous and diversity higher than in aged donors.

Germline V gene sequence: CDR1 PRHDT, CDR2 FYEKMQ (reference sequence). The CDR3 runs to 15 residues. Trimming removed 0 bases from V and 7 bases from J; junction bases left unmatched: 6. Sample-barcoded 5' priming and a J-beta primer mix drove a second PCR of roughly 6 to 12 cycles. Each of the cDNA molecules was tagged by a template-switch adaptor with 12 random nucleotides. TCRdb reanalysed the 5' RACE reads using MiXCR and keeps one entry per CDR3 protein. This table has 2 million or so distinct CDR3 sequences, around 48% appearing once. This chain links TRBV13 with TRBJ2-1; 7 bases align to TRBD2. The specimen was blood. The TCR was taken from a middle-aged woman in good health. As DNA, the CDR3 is TGTGCCAGCAGCTTAGGCCGCCTAGCGGTGAATGAGCAGTTCTTC. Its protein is CASSLGRLAVNEQFF.